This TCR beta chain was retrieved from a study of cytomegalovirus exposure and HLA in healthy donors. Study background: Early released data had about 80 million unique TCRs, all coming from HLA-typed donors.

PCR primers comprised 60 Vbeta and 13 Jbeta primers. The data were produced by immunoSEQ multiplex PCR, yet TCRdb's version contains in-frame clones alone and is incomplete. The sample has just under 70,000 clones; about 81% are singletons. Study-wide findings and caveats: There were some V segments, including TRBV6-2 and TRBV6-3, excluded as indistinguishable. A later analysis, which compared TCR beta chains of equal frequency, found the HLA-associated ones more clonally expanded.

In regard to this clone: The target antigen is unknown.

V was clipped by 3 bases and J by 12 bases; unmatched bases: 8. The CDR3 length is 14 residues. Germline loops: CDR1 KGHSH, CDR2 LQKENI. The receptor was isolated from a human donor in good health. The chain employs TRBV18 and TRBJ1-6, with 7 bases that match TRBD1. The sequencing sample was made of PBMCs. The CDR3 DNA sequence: TGTGCCAGCTCACCGTCCAGGGCAGGGGGACCCCTCCACTTT. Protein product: CASSPSRAGGPLHF.